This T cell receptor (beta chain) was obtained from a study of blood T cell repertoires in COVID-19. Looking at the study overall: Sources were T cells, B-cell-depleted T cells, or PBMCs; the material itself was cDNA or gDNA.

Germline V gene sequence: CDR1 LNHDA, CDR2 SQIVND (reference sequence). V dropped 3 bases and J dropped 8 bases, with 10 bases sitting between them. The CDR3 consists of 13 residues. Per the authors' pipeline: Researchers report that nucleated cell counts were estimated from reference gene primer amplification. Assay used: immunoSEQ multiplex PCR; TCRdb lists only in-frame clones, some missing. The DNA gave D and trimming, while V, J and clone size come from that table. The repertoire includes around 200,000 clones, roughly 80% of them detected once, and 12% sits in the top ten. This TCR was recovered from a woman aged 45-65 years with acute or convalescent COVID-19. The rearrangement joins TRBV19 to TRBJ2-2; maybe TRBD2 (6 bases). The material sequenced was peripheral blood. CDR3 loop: CASSIGGPGELFF. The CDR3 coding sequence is TGTGCCAGTAGTATCGGAGGGCCGGGGGAGCTGTTTTTT.